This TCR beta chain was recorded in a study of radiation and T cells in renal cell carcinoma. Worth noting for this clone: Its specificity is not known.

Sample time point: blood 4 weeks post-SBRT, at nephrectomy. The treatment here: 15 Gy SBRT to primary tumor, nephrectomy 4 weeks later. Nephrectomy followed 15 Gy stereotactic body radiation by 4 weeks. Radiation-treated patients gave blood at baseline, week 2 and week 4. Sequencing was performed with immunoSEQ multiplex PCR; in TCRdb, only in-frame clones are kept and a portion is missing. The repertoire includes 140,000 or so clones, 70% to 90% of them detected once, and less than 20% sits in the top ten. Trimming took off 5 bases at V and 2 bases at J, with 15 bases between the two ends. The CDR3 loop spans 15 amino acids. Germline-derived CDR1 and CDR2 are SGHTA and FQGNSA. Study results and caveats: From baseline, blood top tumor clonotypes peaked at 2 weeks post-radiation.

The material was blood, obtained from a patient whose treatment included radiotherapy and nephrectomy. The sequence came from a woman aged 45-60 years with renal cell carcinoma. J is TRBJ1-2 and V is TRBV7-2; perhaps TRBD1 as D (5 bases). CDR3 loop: CASSTRGPQNYGYTF. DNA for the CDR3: TGTGCCAGCAGCACCCGGGGACCACAGAACTATGGCTACACCTTC.